The source of this T cell receptor beta chain is a study of blood T cell repertoires in COVID-19. Study summary: Nucleic acid was either cDNA or gDNA, and it came from T cells, B-cell-depleted T cells, or PBMCs.

The junction had 6 bases not matched to a gene; V was cut back by 1 base and J by 5 bases. The CDR3 sequence is 16 residues long. Germline CDR1 is SGHNT and CDR2 is YYREEE (reference sequence). Original processing notes: Nucleated cell counts were estimated from reference gene primer amplification. Only in-frame clones appear in the TCRdb table, and some are missing; sequencing was by immunoSEQ multiplex PCR. D and trimming come from the DNA, and the V and J calls and clone size come from that table. This sample has approximately 300,000 clones; 85% to 90% occur once, and the top ten carry 4%. The TCR comes from a woman aged 45 to 65 with active or convalescent COVID-19. Sequences were obtained from peripheral blood. The J gene is TRBJ2-1, the V gene TRBV5-4; 10 bases line up with TRBD2. The CDR3 loop is CASSLPGSGRDNEQFF. In DNA, the CDR3 is TGTGCCAGCAGCTTGCCCGGGAGCGGGAGGGACAATGAGCAGTTCTTC.